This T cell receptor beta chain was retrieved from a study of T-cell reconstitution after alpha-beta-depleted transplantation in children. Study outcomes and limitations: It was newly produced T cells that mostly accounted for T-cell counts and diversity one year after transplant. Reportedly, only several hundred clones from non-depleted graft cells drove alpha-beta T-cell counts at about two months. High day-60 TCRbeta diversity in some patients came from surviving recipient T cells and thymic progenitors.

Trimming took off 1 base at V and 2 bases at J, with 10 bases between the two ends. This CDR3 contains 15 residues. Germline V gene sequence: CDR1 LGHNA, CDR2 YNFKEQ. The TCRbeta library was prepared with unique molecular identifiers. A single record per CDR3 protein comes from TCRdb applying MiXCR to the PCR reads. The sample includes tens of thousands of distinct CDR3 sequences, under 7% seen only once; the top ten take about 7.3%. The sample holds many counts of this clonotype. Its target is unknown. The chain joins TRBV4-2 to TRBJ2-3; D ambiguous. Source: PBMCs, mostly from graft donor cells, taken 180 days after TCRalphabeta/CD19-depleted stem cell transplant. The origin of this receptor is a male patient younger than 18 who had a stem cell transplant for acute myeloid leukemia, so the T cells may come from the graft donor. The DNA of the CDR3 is TGTGCCAGCAGCCAAGCGTCCGGATTCACAGATACGCAGTATTTT. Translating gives CASSQASGFTDTQYF.